Reported below is one TCR beta chain. Its target is unknown. The entry originates in a study of CD8 T cells in ankylosing spondylitis. V lost 5 bases to trimming and J lost 3 bases; unmatched junction nucleotides: 6. Germline loops: CDR1 MNHEY, CDR2 SMNVEV (reference sequence). The CDR3 sequence is 16 residues long. Study-wide findings and caveats: Relatively rare in peripheral blood, disease-linked clones were also CD8+. Disease-linked clones reportedly showed significant enrichment in matched ankylosing spondylitis synovial fluid. Characteristic of ankylosing spondylitis blood, it appeared, was a TCR beta motif comprising several highly homologous variants.

From the 5' RACE reads, TCRdb called clonotypes with MiXCR, one entry per CDR3 protein. The sample has about 240,000 distinct CDR3 sequences; about 10% are singletons. The chain joins TRBV27 to TRBJ2-1, with 11 nucleotides matching TRBD2. The TCR was taken from a male donor with ankylosing spondylitis or in good health (not recorded which). The sequenced material came from blood, either unsorted or a sorted T cell fraction (not recorded which). In nucleotides, the CDR3 is TGTGCCAGCAGTACCTCCGGGACTAGCGGCTACAATGAGCAGTTCTTC. Translated, it gives CASSTSGTSGYNEQFF.